A single sample is the source of the 13 T cell receptor beta chains below, sequenced in a study of T cells in Graves' hyperthyroidism and ophthalmopathy. There were TCR beta CDR3 regions amplified from RNA transcripts. HTBI primers drove first-round RT-PCR of the TCR CDR3. TCRdb independently ran MiXCR on the multiplex PCR reads; one entry per CDR3 protein. The table records more than 300,000 distinct CDR3 sequences, approximately 15% of them present only once. Sequenced sample: blood. All receptors derive from a woman aged 55-70 years with Graves' hyperthyroidism.

This clonotype came up many times. The chain uses TRBV20-1 and TRBJ1-1; D unclear. V was trimmed by 0 bases and J by 4 bases, leaving 12 bases between them. The CDR3 sequence is 14 residues long. Germline V gives CDR1 DFQATT, CDR2 SNEGSKA (reference sequence). The DNA of the CDR3 is TGCAGTGCTAGAGATAGACAAAGAGTCACTGAAGCTTTCTTT. This translates into CSARDRQRVTEAFF.

The genes are TRBV30 and TRBJ2-1, with TRBD2 matching over 7 bases. Germline trimming cut 8 bases from V and 0 bases from J; bases unmatched to any gene: 10. The CDR3 runs 15 residues. Germline CDR1 is GTSNPN and CDR2 is SVGIG (reference sequence). DNA for the CDR3: TGTGCCGGAACAGCTAGCGGAAGCTCCTACAATGAGCAGTTCTTC. It is translated as CAGTASGSSYNEQFF.

The chain links TRBV24-1 to TRBJ2-7; D call uncertain. Trimming stripped 2 bases from V and 1 base from J, with 8 bases between. The CDR3 spans 14 residues. Germline assignment: CDR1 KGHDR and CDR2 SFDVKD. The DNA of the CDR3 is TGTGCCACCAGTGATTCGAGACTTTCCTACGAGCAGTACTTC. This translates into CATSDSRLSYEQYF.

There are a few counts of this clonotype. The chain combines TRBV4-2 with TRBJ2-2; 10 bases agree with TRBD2. Germline CDR1 reads LGHNA; CDR2 reads YNFKEQ. The length of the CDR3 is 16 residues. Trimming removed 2 bases from V and 5 bases from J; junction bases left unmatched: 5. The CDR3 loop is CASSQPTSGITGELFF. CDR3 bases: TGTGCCAGCAGCCAACCCACTAGCGGGATTACCGGGGAGCTGTTTTTT.

This clonotype has at least ten counts. J is TRBJ1-5 and V is TRBV19; 11 bases line up with TRBD1. The CDR3 runs 17 residues. Germline CDR1 and CDR2: LNHDA and SQIVND (reference sequence). The ends lost 5 bases at V and 0 bases at J; junction bases unmatched: 6. In DNA, the CDR3 is TGTGCCAGTAGTTGGGGACAGGGGGGATATAGCAATCAGCCCCAGCATTTT. It encodes CASSWGQGGYSNQPQHF.

This clonotype has at least ten counts. The chain is built from TRBV28 and TRBJ1-5; tentatively, D is TRBD1 (6 bases). The CDR3 is made up of 17 amino acids. CDR1 and CDR2 from the germline V gene are MDHEN and SYDVKM. The V end was cut by 4 bases, the J end by 4 bases, with 20 bases between. CDR3 residues: CASSSTGSRFSNQPQHF. The CDR3 nucleotides read TGTGCCAGCAGTTCTACAGGGTCACGATTTAGTAATCAGCCCCAGCATTTT.

This clonotype was counted ten times or more. The chain employs TRBV7-9 and TRBJ2-6; TRBD1 might be the D (5 bases). Trimming cost V 5 bases and J 2 bases, with 10 bases left between them. The CDR3 runs 15 residues. Germline CDR1 is SEHNR and CDR2 is FQNEAQ (reference sequence). CDR3 nucleotides: TGTGCCAGCAGCCCCGGCAGGGCTGGGGCCAACGTCCTGACTTTC. Translated, it gives CASSPGRAGANVLTF.

This clonotype was seen repeatedly, ten times or more. V and J are TRBV11-2 and TRBJ2-1, with a weak D call TRBD2 (5 bases). V was cut by 3 bases and J by 6 bases, with 12 bases left in between. Germline V gives CDR1 SGHAT, CDR2 FQNNGV. The CDR3 contains 14 residues. The CDR3 bases are TGTGCCAGCAGCTTTGGTGGGCTAGCCAATGAGCAGTTCTTC. This encodes CASSFGGLANEQFF.

This clonotype has more than one count but fewer than ten. The rearrangement joins TRBV3-1 to TRBJ2-3; D is uncertain. The germline gives CDR1 LGHDT, CDR2 YNNKEL (reference sequence). CDR3 length: 13 amino acids. Trimming took 2 bases from V and 5 from J, leaving 8 bases between them. CDR3 in amino acids: CASSQSERDTQYF. Written as DNA, the CDR3 is TGTGCCAGCAGCCAAAGCGAGCGAGATACGCAGTATTTT.

This clonotype has only a few counts. The chain combines TRBV5-5 with TRBJ1-1, with a tentative D call TRBD1 (6 bases). The germline CDR1 and CDR2 sequences are SGHKS and YYEKEE (reference sequence). The CDR3 covers 13 residues. V was clipped by 6 bases and J by 5 bases, with 14 bases between them. CDR3 in DNA: TGTGCCAGCACTAAAAGAGGGGGTACTGAAGCTTTCTTT. This codes for CASTKRGGTEAFF. Full variable domain (rest looked up from reference TRBV5-5 and TRBJ1-1): DAGVTQSPTHLIKTRGQQVTLRCSPISGHKSVSWYQQVLGQGPQFIFQYYEKEERGRGNFPDRFSARQFPNYSSELNVNALLLGDSALYLCASTKRGGTEAFFGQGTRLTVV.

This clonotype was seen ten or more times. The CDR3 DNA reads TGTGCCTGGAGTGTCCCGGATACGCAGTATTTT. Translating gives CAWSVPDTQYF. V is TRBV30 and J is TRBJ2-3; D call uncertain. This CDR3 has 11 amino acids. Germline V lookup: CDR1 GTSNPN, CDR2 SVGIG (reference sequence). Trimming shortened V by 0 bases and J by 6 bases, and 4 bases separated the two germline ends. Looking up the rest from reference TRBV30 and TRBJ2-3 gives the full variable domain: SQTIHQWPATLVQPVGSPLSLECTVEGTSNPNLYWYRQAAGRGLQLLFYSVGIGQISSEVPQNLSASRPQDRQFILSSKKLLLSDSGFYLCAWSVPDTQYFGPGTRLTVL.

This sequence joins TRBV24-1 and TRBJ2-1; D remains unclear. Germline assignment: CDR1 KGHDR and CDR2 SFDVKD. The CDR3 loop spans 15 amino acids. V shed 3 bases and J shed 10 bases, with 18 bases lying between them. CDR3 residues: CATSDPHGPAREQFF. CDR3 DNA: TGTGCCACCAGTGATCCCCACGGACCGGCCCGGGAGCAGTTCTTC.

For this clonotype: The junction departs from the called germline gene at one end, perhaps through a read error. The chain carries TRBV3-1 and TRBJ2-1; D gene ambiguous. The CDR3 contains 11 residues. Germline CDR1 reads LGHDT; CDR2 reads YNNKEL (reference sequence). This chain's CDR3 is CASSQGSSPLF. CDR3 nucleotides: TGTGCCAGCAGCCAAGGGAGTTCTCCCCTCTTC.